This TCR beta chain stems from a study of T cells after yellow fever vaccination. CDR3 size: 12 residues. V was trimmed by 5 bases and J by 6 bases, leaving 11 bases between them. Germline CDR1 and CDR2: MNHEY and SVGEGT. UMIs were added to TCR cDNA along with a universal primer site when it was made by 5'RACE template switching. From the 5' RACE reads, TCRdb called clonotypes with MiXCR, one entry per CDR3 protein. The sample lists roughly 250,000 distinct CDR3 sequences, roughly 13% occurring once. The sequencing here drew on CD4+ T cells sorted from PBMCs, taken 45 days after the yellow fever booster vaccination. The rearrangement uses TRBV6-2 or TRBV6-3 and TRBJ2-7; D could derive from TRBD1 or TRBD2 (6 bases each). The sequence was obtained from a man between 25 and 39 years old who received the YFV17D yellow fever vaccine. The CDR3 sequence: CASSRGGTEQYF. Written as DNA, the CDR3 is TGTGCCAGCAGTCGAGGGGGGACCGAGCAGTACTTC.